The clone carrying this T cell receptor beta chain has just one count. Its specificity is unknown. The sample belongs to a study of shared clonotypes between healthy human individuals. Overall study: Per-donor plates numbered three CD4 naive, three CD4 memory, two CD8 naive and one CD8 memory. Study-wide findings and caveats: Generally, estimated richness proved larger in naive subsets than it did in memory subsets. Naive CD4 clonotypes were shared across a handful of donors at roughly 5%. Among non-shared clonotypes, generation probabilities were lower than among those shared by all four donors.

Per the germline V gene, CDR1 is SGHRS and CDR2 is YFSETQ. Trimming removed 0 bases from V and 1 base from J, with 13 bases in between. This CDR3 comprises 16 residues. The data were produced by immunoSEQ multiplex PCR, yet TCRdb's version contains in-frame clones alone and is incomplete. The data show a few million clones, with approximately 92% seen just once and more than 0.12% held by the top ten. The genes are TRBV5-1 and TRBJ1-2; a weak D match, TRBD1 (6 bases). This receptor was obtained from a young man in good health. Sequences were obtained from naive CD4+ T cells sorted from blood. Subset of the sample: CD45RA+ positively selected. CDR3 coding DNA: TGCGCCAGCAGCTTGGGGGTGACAGGCAGTAACTATGGCTACACCTTC. Its translation: CASSLGVTGSNYGYTF.